The 13 T cell receptor beta chains in this list originate from one sample, sequenced in a study of blood T cell repertoires in COVID-19. TCRdb keeps only in-frame clones here, not all; method: immunoSEQ multiplex PCR. The sample comprises around 290,000 clones, approximately 92% of which are singletons, and 1% to 1.3% rests with the top ten. Specimen: PBMCs or T cells enriched from blood (not recorded which). The receptors come from a woman between 25 and 40 years old who had recovered from COVID-19.

V gene TRBV28 combines with J gene TRBJ1-5, with 8 nucleotides matching TRBD1. V was pared by 6 bases and J by 7 bases, with 11 bases of the junction left unmatched. CDR1 and CDR2 (germline): MDHEN, SYDVKM. The CDR3 is made up of 15 amino acids. CDR3 loop: CASRTPAGGGQPQHF. CDR3 bases: TGTGCCAGCAGGACCCCGGCAGGGGGCGGGCAGCCCCAGCATTTT. Variable domain in full (rest from reference TRBV28 and TRBJ1-5): DVKVTQSSRYLVKRTGEKVFLECVQDMDHENMFWYRQDPGLGLRLIYFSYDVKMKEKGDIPEGYSVSREKKERFSLILESASTNQTSMYLCASRTPAGGGQPQHFGDGTRLSIL.

V gene TRBV2 combines with J gene TRBJ2-1; 7 bases are a match to TRBD2. The CDR3 consists of 15 residues. V lost 3 bases to trimming and J lost 8 bases; unmatched junction nucleotides: 10. CDR1 is SNHLY and CDR2 is FYNNEI in the germline V gene. CDR3 sequence reads: CASSETSGGGDEQFF. The DNA for the CDR3 is TGTGCCAGCAGTGAGACTTCGGGAGGCGGCGATGAGCAGTTCTTC.

The V gene is TRBV28, the J gene TRBJ2-7, with TRBD1 matching 8 bases. CDR1 and CDR2 from the germline V gene are MDHEN and SYDVKM. The CDR3 totals 14 residues. V was pared by 3 bases and J by 2 bases, with 3 bases of the junction left unmatched. The CDR3 region has the DNA TGTGCCAGCAGTTTGGGCAGGGGGCCCTACGAGCAGTACTTC. It specifies CASSLGRGPYEQYF.

The chain carries TRBV12-3 or TRBV12-4 and TRBJ1-1, with TRBD1 as a possible D gene (6 bases). This CDR3 spans 13 amino acids. V was cut by 7 bases and J by 1 base, with 10 bases left in between. DNA of the CDR3: TGTGCCAGCAAGTGGACAGCGAACACTGAAGCTTTCTTT. Residues: CASKWTANTEAFF.

The gene calls are TRBV9 and TRBJ2-1; 10 nucleotides match TRBD2. The ends lost 0 bases at V and 4 bases at J; junction bases unmatched: 7. The CDR3 is 17 residues long. CDR1 and CDR2 from the germline V gene are SGDLS and YYNGEE. In DNA, the CDR3 is TGTGCCAGCAGCGTAGGAGCTAGCGGGAGTCGATACAATGAGCAGTTCTTC. Translation: CASSVGASGSRYNEQFF.

The CDR3 DNA reads TGTGCCAGCAGCTACACAGGGGGCAAATCCTACAATGAGCAGTTCTTC. Its protein product is CASSYTGGKSYNEQFF. The chain uses TRBV7-9 and TRBJ2-1, with 9 bases aligning to TRBD1. This CDR3 region has 16 residues. Trimming at V came to 4 bases and at J to 1 base, leaving 5 bases not matched to a gene. Per germline, CDR1 SEHNR and CDR2 FQNEAQ (reference sequence).

This clone was counted a single time. The rearrangement links TRBV28 to TRBJ2-7; 8 bases map to TRBD1. Losses at the gene ends were 2 bases for V and 2 bases for J; bases not matched to a gene: 5. Germline-derived CDR1 and CDR2 are MDHEN and SYDVKM. The CDR3 contains 15 residues. CDR3: CASSLRMGQAYEQYF. For the CDR3, the DNA is TGTGCCAGCAGTTTAAGGATGGGACAGGCCTACGAGCAGTACTTC.

This chain uses TRBV7-9 with TRBJ1-2, with D possibly being TRBD1 (6 bases). V lost 4 bases to trimming and J lost 4 bases, with 13 bases between them. From germline, CDR1 is SEHNR and CDR2 FQNEAQ (reference sequence). The CDR3 runs 14 residues. In DNA form, the CDR3 reads TGTGCCAGCAGCTCTTCCGGGACAACCTATGGCTACACCTTC. Encoded protein: CASSSSGTTYGYTF. Full variable domain (outside the CDR3, taken from reference TRBV7-9 and TRBJ1-2): DTGVSQNPRHKITKRGQNVTFRCDPISEHNRLYWYRQTLGQGPEFLTYFQNEAQLEKSRLLSDRFSAERPKGSFSTLEIQRTEQGDSAMYLCASSSSGTTYGYTFGSGTRLTVV.

CDR3 residues: CASSTYRSGETQYF. The CDR3 DNA is TGCGCCAGCAGTACCTATCGATCGGGTGAGACCCAGTACTTC. The chain combines TRBV5-1 with TRBJ2-5, with D uncertain. The CDR3 consists of 14 residues. V dropped 5 bases and J dropped 5 bases, with 16 bases sitting between them. The germline V gene has CDR1 SGHRS and CDR2 YFSETQ. Together with reference TRBV5-1 and TRBJ2-5, the CDR3 gives the full variable domain: KAGVTQTPRYLIKTRGQQVTLSCSPISGHRSVSWYQQTPGQGLQFLFEYFSETQRNKGNFPGRFSGRQFSNSRSEMNVSTLELGDSALYLCASSTYRSGETQYFGPGTRLLVL.

This sequence joins TRBV7-9 and TRBJ2-7; 7 nucleotides align to TRBD2. Unmatched junction bases numbered 8, after V lost 3 bases and J lost 6 bases. CDR1 and CDR2 (germline): SEHNR, FQNEAQ (reference sequence). CDR3 size: 14 residues. The CDR3, as DNA: TGTGCCAGCAGCTTCGGGGGAGGGCCCTCCGAGCAGTACTTC. This gives the protein CASSFGGGPSEQYF.

The chain employs TRBV9 and TRBJ2-1; 8 positions match TRBD2. The V gene end was trimmed by 4 bases and the J gene end by 4 bases; junction bases not matched to a gene: 10. The V gene's germline CDR1 is SGDLS and CDR2 YYNGEE. The CDR3 sequence is 16 residues long. The CDR3 loop is CASSISSGKMYNEQFF. Here the CDR3 DNA reads TGTGCCAGCAGCATAAGTAGCGGGAAAATGTACAATGAGCAGTTCTTC.

V and J are TRBV4-2 and TRBJ1-5; D is undetermined. Per the germline V gene, CDR1 is LGHNA and CDR2 is YNFKEQ. V was cut by 0 bases and J by 8 bases, with 14 bases left in between. The CDR3 covers 15 residues. CDR3 sequence reads: CASSQETGVLKPQHF. The CDR3 DNA sequence: TGTGCCAGCAGCCAAGAAACGGGAGTCCTCAAGCCCCAGCATTTT.

The gene calls are TRBV9 and TRBJ2-1; perhaps TRBD2 as D (7 bases). V was trimmed by 0 bases and J by 9 bases, leaving 19 bases between them. The germline V gene has CDR1 SGDLS and CDR2 YYNGEE. The CDR3 runs to 16 residues. CDR3 residues: CASSVAEGGHIGEQFF. The CDR3 DNA reads as TGTGCCAGCAGCGTAGCGGAGGGGGGGCATATAGGTGAGCAGTTCTTC.